The 3 T cell receptor beta chains given below trace back to one sample, sequenced in a study of T-cell reconstitution after alpha-beta-depleted transplantation in children. As it was prepared, the TCRbeta library received unique molecular identifiers. TCRdb used MiXCR to reprocess the PCR reads, holding one entry per CDR3 protein. The data show 180,000 or so distinct CDR3 sequences, 6.3% seen once. Sequenced material: PBMCs, taken before TCRalphabeta/CD19-depleted stem cell transplant. The receptors derive from a girl in the first two years of life with combined immunodeficiency, due to receive a stem cell transplant.

This clonotype showed up many times. The genes are TRBV10-3 and TRBJ1-3; no clear D gene. CDR1 is ENHRY, CDR2 SYGVKD, per germline. Trimming removed 3 bases from V and 0 bases from J, with 9 bases in between. The CDR3 sequence is 15 residues long. CDR3 sequence (DNA): TGTGCCATCAGTGACCGGTCCCACTCTGGAAACACCATATATTTT. Encoded protein: CAISDRSHSGNTIYF.

This clonotype has a handful of counts. The V and J genes are TRBV7-8 and TRBJ2-7; 11 positions agree with TRBD1. The CDR3 contains 16 residues. Germline values: CDR1 SGHVS, CDR2 FQNEAQ. Trimming cost V 5 bases and J 3 bases; bases outside gene matches: 9. In nucleotides, the CDR3 is TGTGCCAGCAGCCCCCTAGCCGGGACAGGGGGCTACGAGCAGTACTTC. This gives the protein CASSPLAGTGGYEQYF.

This clonotype was recorded many times. The chain has TRBV20-1 and TRBJ2-4, with TRBD2 as a possible D gene (5 bases). CDR3 size: 14 residues. V was pared by 6 bases and J by 4 bases, with 16 bases between. Per germline, CDR1 DFQATT and CDR2 SNEGSKA (reference sequence). CDR3 in DNA: TGCAGTGCCCTGCCGGCCCCGGGGAAAAACATTCAGTACTTC. Protein: CSALPAPGKNIQYF.